The next 29 T cell receptor beta chains were all read from a single sample in a study of T cell responses to AZD1222 COVID-19 vaccine. TCRdb's table, derived via immunoSEQ multiplex PCR, lists solely in-frame clones and lacks some. The data contain 95,000 to 110,000 clones, approximately 89% of them seen just once; the ten biggest clones take up approximately 22%. Sequencing used peripheral blood, obtained on day 0 of AZD1222 vaccination. These receptors were collected from an adult in good health.

The genes are TRBV7-8 and TRBJ2-1; D is unresolved. Trimming cost V 7 bases and J 7 bases, with 23 bases left between them. Germline assignment: CDR1 SGHVS and CDR2 FQNEAQ. The CDR3 is 16 amino acids. The DNA of the CDR3 is TGTGCCAGCATTCTAGGTTACCCCCCGGCCCGGAATGAGCAGTTCTTC. This gives the protein CASILGYPPARNEQFF.

V gene TRBV28 combines with J gene TRBJ1-6; D gene ambiguous. V gave up 5 bases and J gave up 7 bases, with 12 bases separating them. The CDR3 runs 14 residues. CDR1 is MDHEN and CDR2 is SYDVKM in the germline V gene. For the CDR3, the DNA is TGTGCCAGCAGTCCGTACGACGGGAATTCACCCCTCCACTTT. It is translated as CASSPYDGNSPLHF.

The chain uses TRBV12-5 and TRBJ2-1, with 7 positions matching TRBD2. V dropped 4 bases and J dropped 7; count of bases not matched to a gene: 7. The germline V gene encodes CDR1 LGHNT and CDR2 FRNRAP. The CDR3 loop spans 14 amino acids. The chain's CDR3 is CASGSGLDWNEQFF. DNA for the CDR3: TGTGCTAGTGGTTCTGGACTAGATTGGAATGAGCAGTTCTTC.

This clone has just one count. The rearrangement joins TRBV27 to TRBJ1-6; D gene ambiguous. Trimming cost V 8 bases and J 4 bases, with 6 bases left between them. The CDR3 extends over 12 amino acids. Germline V gene sequence: CDR1 MNHEY, CDR2 SMNVEV (reference sequence). Here the CDR3 DNA reads TGTGCCAGCCAAAAGTATAATTCACCCCTCCACTTT. As protein: CASQKYNSPLHF.

The V call is TRBV9, the J call TRBJ2-5; 8 bases match TRBD2. Germline V CDR1 and CDR2: SGDLS, YYNGEE. CDR3 length: 14 residues. The ends lost 4 bases at V and 4 bases at J; junction bases unmatched: 6. The CDR3 region has the DNA TGTGCCAGCAGCCCCAGCGGGAGTGGAGAGACCCAGTACTTC. Translated: CASSPSGSGETQYF.

J is TRBJ2-7 and V is TRBV24-1; TRBD1 might be the D (6 bases). V was clipped by 3 bases and J by 4 bases, with 15 bases between them. The CDR3 length is 15 residues. Germline assignment: CDR1 KGHDR and CDR2 SFDVKD. CDR3: CATSDTRDTGYEQYF. CDR3 bases: TGTGCCACCAGTGATACCAGGGACACCGGGTACGAGCAGTACTTC.

J is TRBJ2-1 and V is TRBV14; D is undetermined. V lost 0 bases, J lost 12 bases, and 9 bases lay in between. From germline, CDR1 is SGHDN and CDR2 FVKESK. CDR3 size: 12 residues. CDR3 sequence (DNA): TGTGCCAGCAGCCAAGATAGGCTAGGGCAGTTCTTC. The encoded protein is CASSQDRLGQFF.

This chain links TRBV7-8 with TRBJ2-7; D ambiguous. The V gene's germline CDR1 is SGHVS and CDR2 FQNEAQ. This CDR3 is built from 12 residues. Trimming took 4 bases from V and 6 from J, leaving 10 bases between them. This CDR3 is CASSSYMPEQYF. CDR3 nucleotide sequence: TGTGCCAGCAGCTCGTACATGCCCGAGCAGTACTTC.

This rearrangement joins TRBV2 to TRBJ2-7; either TRBD1 or TRBD2 may supply D (5 bases each). The CDR3 totals 12 residues. Trimming cost V 4 bases and J 5 bases, with 9 bases left between them. The germline V gene has CDR1 SNHLY and CDR2 FYNNEI. The CDR3 loop reads CASSAWDHEQYF. CDR3 sequence (DNA): TGTGCCAGCAGTGCGTGGGACCACGAGCAGTACTTC.

The chain links TRBV21-1 to TRBJ2-1; whether TRBD2, the table's D call, matches the DNA was not checked. TRBV21-1 is described as a pseudogene. This CDR3 is built from 18 residues. CDR3 coding DNA: TGTGCCAGCAGCAAAAGGGTTAAAGGACTAGCGGTTTACAATGAGCAGTTCTTC. Its protein is CASSKRVKGLAVYNEQFF.

The chain links TRBV7-3 to TRBJ1-5; the D gene is possibly TRBD1 (5 bases). The V end was cut by 10 bases, the J end by 1 base, with 29 bases between. Germline V gives CDR1 SGHTA, CDR2 FQGTGA. There are 19 residues in the CDR3. The CDR3 reads CANSLSSTSLTVSNQPQHF. CDR3 DNA sequence: TGTGCCAACTCGTTATCGAGTACGTCGTTGACAGTAAGCAATCAGCCCCAGCATTTT.

The genes are TRBV5-1 and TRBJ2-7, with 8 bases matching TRBD1. The V segment lost 0 bases and the J segment 6 bases; nucleotides outside the gene matches: 5. Germline CDR1 reads SGHRS; CDR2 reads YFSETQ. This CDR3 is 14 amino acids long. The CDR3 region is CASSLGDRGVEQYF. The DNA for the CDR3 is TGCGCCAGCAGCTTGGGTGACAGGGGTGTCGAGCAGTACTTC.

The J gene is TRBJ1-1, the V gene TRBV28; 8 nucleotides line up with TRBD1. With V trimmed by 1 base and J by 4 bases, 11 bases remained unmatched. The CDR3 has 17 amino acids. The V gene's germline CDR1 is MDHEN and CDR2 SYDVKM. CDR3 bases: TGTGCCAGCAGTTTATACGCCAGGGGGCTTTCGGGCACTGAAGCTTTCTTT. Its protein product is CASSLYARGLSGTEAFF.

The V gene is TRBV10-3, the J gene TRBJ1-2; a weak D match, TRBD1 (5 bases). Germline values: CDR1 ENHRY, CDR2 SYGVKD. Trimming removed 0 bases at V and 5 bases at J, with 13 bases between. This CDR3 comprises 15 residues. The CDR3 sequence is CAISESGGFGYGYTF. Here the CDR3 DNA reads TGTGCCATCAGTGAGTCGGGGGGGTTCGGGTATGGCTACACCTTC.

This clone has only a few counts. The J gene is TRBJ1-6, the V gene TRBV7-2, with D perhaps matching TRBD1 (6 bases). Trimming cost V 5 bases and J 2 bases, with 10 bases left between them. Germline V gene data show CDR1 as SGHTA and CDR2 as FQGNSA. This CDR3 region has 15 residues. CDR3 residues: CASSLDRPYNSPLHF. The CDR3 nucleotides are TGTGCCAGCAGCCTAGACAGGCCCTATAATTCACCCCTCCACTTT.

J is TRBJ1-4 and V is TRBV29-1, with D possibly being TRBD1 (5 bases). CDR3 length equals 13 residues. Germline V lookup: CDR1 SQVTM, CDR2 ANQGSEA. Trimming removed 3 bases from V and 3 bases from J, with 8 bases in between. The CDR3: CSVDSGSNEKLFF. DNA for the CDR3: TGCAGCGTTGATTCAGGGTCTAATGAAAAACTGTTTTTT.

Concerning this clone itself: The junction and the germline gene differ at one end; a read error may be behind it. This chain uses TRBV7-9 with TRBJ1-4; 8 nucleotides match TRBD1. CDR1 SEHNR and CDR2 FQNEAQ come from the germline V gene (reference sequence). This CDR3 has 12 amino acids. The CDR3 region is CASSLPTGDYSF. Written as DNA, the CDR3 is TGTGCCAGCAGCTTGCCGACAGGGGATTACTCCTTT.

The chain combines TRBV2 with TRBJ2-7; possibly TRBD1 for D (6 bases). This CDR3 contains 15 residues. Trimming took off 9 bases at V and 3 bases at J, with 21 bases between the two ends. The germline gives CDR1 SNHLY, CDR2 FYNNEI. The CDR3 coding sequence is TGTGCCAGTAAGAATTTGTTCGGGACAAACTACGAGCAGTACTTC. It translates to CASKNLFGTNYEQYF.

The CDR3 region is CATVTGVSYEQYF. In DNA form, the CDR3 reads TGTGCCACAGTTACAGGGGTTAGTTACGAGCAGTACTTC. This sequence joins TRBV10-3 and TRBJ2-7, with 7 bases aligning to TRBD1. V lost 10 bases, J lost 4 bases, and 10 bases stayed unmatched. The CDR3 has 13 amino acids. The germline V gene has CDR1 ENHRY and CDR2 SYGVKD.

V and J are TRBV7-2 and TRBJ1-4; a possible D gene is TRBD1 (5 bases). The V and J ends lost 2 bases and 8 bases respectively, with 12 bases between them. The germline gives CDR1 SGHTA, CDR2 FQGNSA. There are 14 residues in the CDR3. The CDR3 loop reads CASSLQGSGEKLFF. DNA of the CDR3: TGTGCCAGCAGCTTACAGGGATCCGGGGAAAAACTGTTTTTT.

This clone was seen once. V and J are TRBV5-4 and TRBJ1-2; unclear D gene. V was trimmed by 0 bases and J by 8 bases, leaving 17 bases between them. Germline V gives CDR1 SGHNT, CDR2 YYREEE (reference sequence). The CDR3 sequence is 15 residues long. CDR3 sequence reads: CASSLGLAGQEGYTF. CDR3 nucleotides: TGTGCCAGCAGCTTGGGCCTGGCCGGGCAAGAGGGCTACACCTTC.

The chain couples TRBV5-1 to TRBJ2-7; D remains unclear. The CDR3 has 14 amino acids. Between the trimmed V and J ends, which lost 0 bases and 0 bases, there was a span of 7 bases. CDR1 and CDR2 (germline): SGHRS, YFSETQ. The CDR3 reads CASSLATDSYEQYF. CDR3 DNA sequence: TGCGCCAGCAGCTTGGCGACGGACTCCTACGAGCAGTACTTC. The full variable domain, rest sourced from reference TRBV5-1 and TRBJ2-7, is KAGVTQTPRYLIKTRGQQVTLSCSPISGHRSVSWYQQTPGQGLQFLFEYFSETQRNKGNFPGRFSGRQFSNSRSEMNVSTLELGDSALYLCASSLATDSYEQYFGPGTRLTVT.

The genes are TRBV3-1 (or the pseudogene TRBV3-2) and TRBJ2-2, with 9 bases lining up with TRBD1. This CDR3 spans 16 amino acids. Germline CDR1 reads LGHDT; CDR2 reads YNNKEL (reference sequence). V lost 4 bases, J lost 2 bases, and 5 bases stayed unmatched. The CDR3 DNA sequence: TGTGCCAGCAGCCCAAGGGGACAGGGTAACACCGGGGAGCTGTTTTTT. Protein sequence: CASSPRGQGNTGELFF.

The chain combines TRBV30 with TRBJ2-5; D call uncertain. V was cut by 1 base and J by 6 bases, with 6 bases left in between. CDR3 size: 11 residues. From germline, CDR1 is GTSNPN and CDR2 SVGIG (reference sequence). The CDR3 DNA follows: TGTGCCTGGAGTGCGACCAAGACCCAGTACTTC. This sequence encodes CAWSATKTQYF.

The V call is TRBV15, the J call TRBJ2-2; TRBD1 agrees at 7 bases. Unmatched junction bases numbered 4, after V lost 3 bases and J lost 3 bases. Looked up from germline, CDR1 is LNHNV and CDR2 is YYDKDF (reference sequence). CDR3 length: 15 amino acids. The CDR3 region has the DNA TGTGCCACCAGCAGCGAACAGGGGTACACCGGGGAGCTGTTTTTT. This sequence encodes CATSSEQGYTGELFF.

V is TRBV19 and J is TRBJ2-7; 7 bases match TRBD2. Germline V CDR1 and CDR2: LNHDA, SQIVND (reference sequence). J gave up 0 bases and V 3 bases, and 8 bases lay outside the gene matches. There are 16 residues in the CDR3. Here the CDR3 reads CASSIGKGGSSYEQYF. CDR3 nucleotide sequence: TGTGCCAGTAGTATCGGTAAGGGCGGGAGCTCCTACGAGCAGTACTTC.

This chain connects TRBV28 to TRBJ1-5, with 8 bases lining up with TRBD1. CDR3 size: 17 residues. The V gene end was trimmed by 7 bases and the J gene end by 3 bases; junction bases not matched to a gene: 14. Germline CDR1 is MDHEN and CDR2 is SYDVKM. Written as DNA, the CDR3 is TGTGCCAGCATCCACCCCGCGGGACAGGCTTCCAATCAGCCCCAGCATTTT. Its protein product is CASIHPAGQASNQPQHF.

V gene TRBV19 combines with J gene TRBJ1-1; a possible D gene is TRBD1 (6 bases). The CDR3 runs 13 residues. CDR1 and CDR2 from the germline V gene are LNHDA and SQIVND (reference sequence). The V end was cut by 9 bases, the J end by 8 bases, with 19 bases between. CDR3 region: CASRSRGNVEAFF. The DNA for the CDR3 is TGTGCCAGCCGATCCAGGGGAAATGTGGAAGCTTTCTTT.

The chain has TRBV6-5 and TRBJ2-7, with TRBD1 matching 8 bases. CDR1 MNHEY and CDR2 SVGAGI come from the germline V gene. V lost 2 bases to trimming and J lost 3 bases; unmatched junction nucleotides: 3. The CDR3 is 14 amino acids. DNA for the CDR3: TGTGCCAGCAGTTACCGGGACAGGTTCTACGAGCAGTACTTC. Its protein product is CASSYRDRFYEQYF.